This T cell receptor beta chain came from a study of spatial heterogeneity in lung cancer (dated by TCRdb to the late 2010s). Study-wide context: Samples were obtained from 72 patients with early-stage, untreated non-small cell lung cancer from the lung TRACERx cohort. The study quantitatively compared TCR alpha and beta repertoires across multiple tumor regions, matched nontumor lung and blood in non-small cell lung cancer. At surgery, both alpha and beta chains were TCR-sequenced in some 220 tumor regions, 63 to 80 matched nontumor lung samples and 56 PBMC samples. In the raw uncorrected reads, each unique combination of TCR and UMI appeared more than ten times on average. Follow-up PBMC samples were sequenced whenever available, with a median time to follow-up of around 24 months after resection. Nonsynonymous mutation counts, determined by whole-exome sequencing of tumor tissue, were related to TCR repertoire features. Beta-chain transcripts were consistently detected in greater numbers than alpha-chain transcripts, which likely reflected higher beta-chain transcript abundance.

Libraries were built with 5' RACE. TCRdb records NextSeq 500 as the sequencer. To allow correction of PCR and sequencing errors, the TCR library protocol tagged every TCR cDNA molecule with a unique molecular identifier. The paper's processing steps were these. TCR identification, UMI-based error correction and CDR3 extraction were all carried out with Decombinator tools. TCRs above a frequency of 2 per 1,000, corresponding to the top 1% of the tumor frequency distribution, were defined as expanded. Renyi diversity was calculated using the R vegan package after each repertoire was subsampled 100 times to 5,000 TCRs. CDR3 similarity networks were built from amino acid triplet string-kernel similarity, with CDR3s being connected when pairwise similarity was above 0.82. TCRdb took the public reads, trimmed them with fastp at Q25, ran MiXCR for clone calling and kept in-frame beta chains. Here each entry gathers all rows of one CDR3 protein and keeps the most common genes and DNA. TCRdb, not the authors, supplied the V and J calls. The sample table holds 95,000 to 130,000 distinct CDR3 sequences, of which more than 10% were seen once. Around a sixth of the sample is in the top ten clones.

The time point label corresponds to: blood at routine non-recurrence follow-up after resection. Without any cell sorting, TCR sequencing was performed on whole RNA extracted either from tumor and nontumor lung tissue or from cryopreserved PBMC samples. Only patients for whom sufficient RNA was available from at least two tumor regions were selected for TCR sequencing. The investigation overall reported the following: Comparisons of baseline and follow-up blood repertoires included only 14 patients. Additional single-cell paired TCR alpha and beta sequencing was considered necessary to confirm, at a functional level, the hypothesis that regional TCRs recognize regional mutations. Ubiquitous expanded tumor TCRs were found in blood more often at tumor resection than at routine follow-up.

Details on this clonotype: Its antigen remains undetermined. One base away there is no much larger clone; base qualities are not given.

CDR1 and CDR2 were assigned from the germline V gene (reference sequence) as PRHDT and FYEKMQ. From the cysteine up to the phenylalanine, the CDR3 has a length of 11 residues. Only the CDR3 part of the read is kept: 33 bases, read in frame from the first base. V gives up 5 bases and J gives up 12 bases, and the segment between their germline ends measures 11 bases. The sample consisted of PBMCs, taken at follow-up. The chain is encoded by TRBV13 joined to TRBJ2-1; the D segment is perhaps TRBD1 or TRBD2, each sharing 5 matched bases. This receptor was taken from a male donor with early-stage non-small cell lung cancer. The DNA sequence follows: TGTGCCAGCAGCCCCCTGGGACCGCAGTTCTTC. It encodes CASSPLGPQFF.